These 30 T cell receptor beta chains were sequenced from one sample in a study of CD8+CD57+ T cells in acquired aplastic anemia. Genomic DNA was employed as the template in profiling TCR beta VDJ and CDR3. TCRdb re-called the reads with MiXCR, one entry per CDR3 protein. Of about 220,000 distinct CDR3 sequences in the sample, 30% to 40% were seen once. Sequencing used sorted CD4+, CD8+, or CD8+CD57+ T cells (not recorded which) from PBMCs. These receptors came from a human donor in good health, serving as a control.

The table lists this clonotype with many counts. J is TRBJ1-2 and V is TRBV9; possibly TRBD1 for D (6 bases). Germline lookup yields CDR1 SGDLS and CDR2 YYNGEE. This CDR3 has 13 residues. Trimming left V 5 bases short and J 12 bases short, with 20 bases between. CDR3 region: CASRAAGQVVHTF. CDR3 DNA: TGTGCCAGCAGGGCGGCGGGACAAGTTGTTCACACCTTC.

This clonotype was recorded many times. The CDR3 nucleotides read TGTGCCAGCAGTCCTAGCGGGGGGGATAAGTATTTT. It is translated as CASSPSGGDKYF. The J gene is TRBJ2-3, the V gene TRBV7-2; TRBD2 aligns across 12 bases. The CDR3 sequence is 12 residues long. V lost 6 bases, J lost 13 bases, and 5 bases stayed unmatched. Germline V lookup: CDR1 SGHTA, CDR2 FQGNSA.

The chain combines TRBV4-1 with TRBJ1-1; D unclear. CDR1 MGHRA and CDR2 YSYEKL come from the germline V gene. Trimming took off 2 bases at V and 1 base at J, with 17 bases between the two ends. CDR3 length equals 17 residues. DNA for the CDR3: TGCGCCAGCAGCCAAACCAACATGGGGTTTACGAACACTGAAGCTTTCTTT. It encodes CASSQTNMGFTNTEAFF.

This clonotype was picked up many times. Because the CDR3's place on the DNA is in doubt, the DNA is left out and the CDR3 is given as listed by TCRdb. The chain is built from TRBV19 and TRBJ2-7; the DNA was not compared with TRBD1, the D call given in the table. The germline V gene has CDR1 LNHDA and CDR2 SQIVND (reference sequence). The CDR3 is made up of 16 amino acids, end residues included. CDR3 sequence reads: CASSILAGTDADEQYF.

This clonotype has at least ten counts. CDR3 coding DNA: TGCAGTGCTAGTGTACCGGGGCAGACAGATACGCAGTATTTT. Amino acid sequence: CSASVPGQTDTQYF. V gene TRBV20-1 combines with J gene TRBJ2-3, with D possibly being TRBD1 or TRBD2 (5 bases each). Looked up from germline, CDR1 is DFQATT and CDR2 is SNEGSKA (reference sequence). Trimming removed 3 bases from V and 3 bases from J, with 13 bases in between. The CDR3 has 14 residues.

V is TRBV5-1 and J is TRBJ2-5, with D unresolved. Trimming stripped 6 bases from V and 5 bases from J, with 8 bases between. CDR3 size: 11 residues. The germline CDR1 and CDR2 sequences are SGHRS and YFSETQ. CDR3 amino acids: CASILQETQYF. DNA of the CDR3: TGCGCCAGCATCTTACAGGAGACCCAGTACTTC.

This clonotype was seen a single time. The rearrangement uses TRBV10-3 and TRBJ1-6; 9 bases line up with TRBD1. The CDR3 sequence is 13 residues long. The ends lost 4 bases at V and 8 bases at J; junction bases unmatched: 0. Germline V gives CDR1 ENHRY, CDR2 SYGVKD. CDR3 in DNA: TGTGCCATCAGTGGACAGGGGGATTCACCCCTCCACTTT. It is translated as CAISGQGDSPLHF.

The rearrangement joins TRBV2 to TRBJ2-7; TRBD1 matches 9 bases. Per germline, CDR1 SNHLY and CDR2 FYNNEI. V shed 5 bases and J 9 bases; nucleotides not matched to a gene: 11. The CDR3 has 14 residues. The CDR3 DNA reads TGTGCCAGCAGTCCTTGGTGGGGGACAGGGCGGCAGTACTTC. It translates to CASSPWWGTGRQYF.

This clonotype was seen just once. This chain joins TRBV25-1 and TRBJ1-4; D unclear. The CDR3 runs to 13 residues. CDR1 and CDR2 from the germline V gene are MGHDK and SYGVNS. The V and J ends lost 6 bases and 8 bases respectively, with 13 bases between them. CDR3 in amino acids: CASSQGTAEKLFF. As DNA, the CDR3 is TGTGCCAGCAGCCAAGGTACGGCGGAAAAACTGTTTTTT.

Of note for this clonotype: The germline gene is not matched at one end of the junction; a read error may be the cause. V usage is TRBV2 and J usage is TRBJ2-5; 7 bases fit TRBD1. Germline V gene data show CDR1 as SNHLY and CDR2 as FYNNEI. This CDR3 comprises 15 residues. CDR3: CASSLRTGTQEAQYF. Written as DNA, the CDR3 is TGCGCCAGCAGCTTACGGACAGGCACGCAAGAGGCCCAGTACTTC. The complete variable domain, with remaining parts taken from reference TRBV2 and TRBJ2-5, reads EPEVTQTPSHQVTQMGQEVILRCVPISNHLYFYWYRQILGQKVEFLVSFYNNEISEKSEIFDDQFSVERPDGSNFTLKIRSTKLEDSAMYFCASSLRTGTQEAQYFGPGTRLLVL.

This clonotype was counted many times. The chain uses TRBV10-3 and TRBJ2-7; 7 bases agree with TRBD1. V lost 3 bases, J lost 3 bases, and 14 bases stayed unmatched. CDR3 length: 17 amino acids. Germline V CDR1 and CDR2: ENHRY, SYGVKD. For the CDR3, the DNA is TGTGCCATCAGTGATACCAGACAGGGTATAGCTATCTACGAGCAGTACTTC. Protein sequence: CAISDTRQGIAIYEQYF.

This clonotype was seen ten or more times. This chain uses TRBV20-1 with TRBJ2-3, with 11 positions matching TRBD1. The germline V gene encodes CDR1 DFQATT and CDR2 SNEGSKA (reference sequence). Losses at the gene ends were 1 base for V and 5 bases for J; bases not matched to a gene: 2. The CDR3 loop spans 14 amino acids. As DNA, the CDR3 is TGCAGTGCTAGAGGGGACAGGGGGGGAGATACGCAGTATTTT. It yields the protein CSARGDRGGDTQYF.

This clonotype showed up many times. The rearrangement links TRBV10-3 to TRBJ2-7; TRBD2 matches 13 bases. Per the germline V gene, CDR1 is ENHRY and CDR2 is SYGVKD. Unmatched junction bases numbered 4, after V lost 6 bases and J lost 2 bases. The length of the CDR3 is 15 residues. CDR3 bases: TGTGCCATCAGCACTGGGACTAGCGGGACCTACGAGCAGTACTTC. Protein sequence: CAISTGTSGTYEQYF.

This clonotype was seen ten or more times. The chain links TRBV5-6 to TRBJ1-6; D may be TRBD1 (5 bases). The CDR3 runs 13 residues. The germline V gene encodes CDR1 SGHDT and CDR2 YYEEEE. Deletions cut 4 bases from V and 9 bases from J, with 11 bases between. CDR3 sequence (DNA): TGTGCCAGCAGCCACAGACAGTTTTCACCCCTCCACTTT. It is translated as CASSHRQFSPLHF.

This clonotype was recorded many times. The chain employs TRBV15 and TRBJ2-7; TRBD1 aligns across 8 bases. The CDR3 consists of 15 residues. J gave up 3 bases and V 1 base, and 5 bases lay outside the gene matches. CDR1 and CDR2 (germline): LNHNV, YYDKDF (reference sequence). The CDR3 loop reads CATSRGGQGFYEQYF. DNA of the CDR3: TGTGCCACCAGCAGAGGCGGACAGGGATTCTACGAGCAGTACTTC.

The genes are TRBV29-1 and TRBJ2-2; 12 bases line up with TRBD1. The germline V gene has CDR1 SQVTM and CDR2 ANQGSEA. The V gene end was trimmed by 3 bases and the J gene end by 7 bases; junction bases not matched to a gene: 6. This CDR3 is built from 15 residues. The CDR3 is CSVDRGQGAGGELFF. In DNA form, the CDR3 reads TGCAGCGTTGACAGGGGACAGGGGGCAGGCGGGGAGCTGTTTTTT.

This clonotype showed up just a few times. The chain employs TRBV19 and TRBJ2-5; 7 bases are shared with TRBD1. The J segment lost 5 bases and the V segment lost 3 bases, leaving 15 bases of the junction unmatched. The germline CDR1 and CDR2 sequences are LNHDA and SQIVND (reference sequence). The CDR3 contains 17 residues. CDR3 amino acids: CASSIFFAAGGVETQYF. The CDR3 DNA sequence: TGTGCCAGTAGTATTTTCTTCGCGGCAGGGGGTGTTGAGACCCAGTACTTC.

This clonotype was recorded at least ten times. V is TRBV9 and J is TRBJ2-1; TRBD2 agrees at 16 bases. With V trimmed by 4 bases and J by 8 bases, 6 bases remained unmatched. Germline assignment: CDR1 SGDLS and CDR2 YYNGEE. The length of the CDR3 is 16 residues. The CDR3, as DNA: TGTGCCAGCAGCACGTCCGGGACTAGCGGGAGGGATGAGCAGTTCTTC. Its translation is CASSTSGTSGRDEQFF. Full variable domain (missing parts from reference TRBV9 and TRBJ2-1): DSGVTQTPKHLITATGQRVTLRCSPRSGDLSVYWYQQSLDQGLQFLIQYYNGEERAKGNILERFSAQQFPDLHSELNLSSLELGDSALYFCASSTSGTSGRDEQFFGPGTRLTVL.

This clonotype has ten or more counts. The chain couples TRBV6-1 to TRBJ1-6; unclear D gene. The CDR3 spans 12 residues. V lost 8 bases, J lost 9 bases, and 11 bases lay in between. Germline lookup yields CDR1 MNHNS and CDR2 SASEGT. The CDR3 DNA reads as TGTGCCAGCGGGAGAGACTTTTCACCCCTCCACTTT. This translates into CASGRDFSPLHF.

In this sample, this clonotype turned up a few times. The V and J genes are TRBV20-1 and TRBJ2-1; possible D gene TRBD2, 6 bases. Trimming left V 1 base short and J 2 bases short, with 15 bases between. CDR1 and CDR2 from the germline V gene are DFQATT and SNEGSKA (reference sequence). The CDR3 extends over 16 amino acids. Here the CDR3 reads CSARVRTEGPYNEQFF. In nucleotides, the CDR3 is TGCAGTGCTAGAGTTAGGACGGAGGGTCCCTACAATGAGCAGTTCTTC.

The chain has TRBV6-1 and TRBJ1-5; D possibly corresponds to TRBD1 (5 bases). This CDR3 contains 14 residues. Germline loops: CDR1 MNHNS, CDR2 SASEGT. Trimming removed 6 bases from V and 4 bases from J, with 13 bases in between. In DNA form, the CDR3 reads TGTGCCAGCAGGACTACAGGAGGTAATCAGCCCCAGCATTTT. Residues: CASRTTGGNQPQHF.

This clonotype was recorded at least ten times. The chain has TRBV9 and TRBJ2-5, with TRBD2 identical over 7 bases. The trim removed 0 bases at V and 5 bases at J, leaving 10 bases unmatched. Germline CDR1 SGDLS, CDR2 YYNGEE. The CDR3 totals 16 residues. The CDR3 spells CASSVGVGGMAETQYF. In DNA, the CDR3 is TGTGCCAGCAGCGTAGGTGTGGGGGGGATGGCGGAGACCCAGTACTTC.

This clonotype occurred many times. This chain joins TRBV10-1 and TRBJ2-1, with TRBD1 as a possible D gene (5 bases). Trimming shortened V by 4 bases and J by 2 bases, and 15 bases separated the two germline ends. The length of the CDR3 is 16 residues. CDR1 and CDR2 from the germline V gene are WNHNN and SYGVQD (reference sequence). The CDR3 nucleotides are TGCGCCAGCAGTGGTCGGCAGGGTTTAACCTACAATGAGCAGTTCTTC. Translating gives CASSGRQGLTYNEQFF.

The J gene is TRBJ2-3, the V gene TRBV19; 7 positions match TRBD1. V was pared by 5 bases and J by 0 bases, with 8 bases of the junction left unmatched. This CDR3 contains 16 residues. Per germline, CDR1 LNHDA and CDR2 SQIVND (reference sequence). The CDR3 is CASSPGDRASTDTQYF. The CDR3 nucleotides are TGTGCCAGTAGTCCTGGGGACAGAGCTAGCACAGATACGCAGTATTTT.

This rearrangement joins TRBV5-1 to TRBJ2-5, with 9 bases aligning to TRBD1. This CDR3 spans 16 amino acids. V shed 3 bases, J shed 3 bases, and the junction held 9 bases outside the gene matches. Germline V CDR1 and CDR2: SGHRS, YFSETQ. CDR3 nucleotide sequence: TGCGCCAGCAGCTGGTGGGGACAGGGAAACGAAGAGACCCAGTACTTC. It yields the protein CASSWWGQGNEETQYF.

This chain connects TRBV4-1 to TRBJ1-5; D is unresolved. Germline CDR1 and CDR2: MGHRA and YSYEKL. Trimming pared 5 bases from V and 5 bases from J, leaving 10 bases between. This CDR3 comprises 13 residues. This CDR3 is CASSYYFDQPQHF. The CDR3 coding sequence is TGCGCCAGCAGCTATTACTTTGATCAGCCCCAGCATTTT.

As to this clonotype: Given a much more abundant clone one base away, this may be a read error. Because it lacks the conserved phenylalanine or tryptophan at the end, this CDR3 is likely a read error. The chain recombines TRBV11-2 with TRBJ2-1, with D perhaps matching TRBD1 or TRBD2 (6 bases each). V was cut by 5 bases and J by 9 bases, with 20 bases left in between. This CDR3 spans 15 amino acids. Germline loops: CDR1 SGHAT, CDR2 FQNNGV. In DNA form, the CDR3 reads TGTGCCAGCAGCGTAGGGGGGACCGCAAGCGGTGAGCAGTTCTCC. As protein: CASSVGGTASGEQFS.

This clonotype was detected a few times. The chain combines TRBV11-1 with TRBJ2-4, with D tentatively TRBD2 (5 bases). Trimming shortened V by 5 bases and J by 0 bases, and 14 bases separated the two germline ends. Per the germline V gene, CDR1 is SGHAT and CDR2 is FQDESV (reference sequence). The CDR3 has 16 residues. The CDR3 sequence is CASSPDFSLAKNIQYF. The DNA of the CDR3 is TGTGCCAGCAGCCCGGACTTCTCGCTAGCCAAAAACATTCAGTACTTC.

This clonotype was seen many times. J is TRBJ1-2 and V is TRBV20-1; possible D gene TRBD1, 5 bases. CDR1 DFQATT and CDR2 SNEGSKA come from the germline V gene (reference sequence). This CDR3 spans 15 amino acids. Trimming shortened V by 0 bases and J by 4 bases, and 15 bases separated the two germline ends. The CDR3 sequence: CSARDQGQSLYGYTF. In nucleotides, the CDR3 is TGCAGTGCTAGAGATCAGGGCCAGTCCCTCTATGGCTACACCTTC.

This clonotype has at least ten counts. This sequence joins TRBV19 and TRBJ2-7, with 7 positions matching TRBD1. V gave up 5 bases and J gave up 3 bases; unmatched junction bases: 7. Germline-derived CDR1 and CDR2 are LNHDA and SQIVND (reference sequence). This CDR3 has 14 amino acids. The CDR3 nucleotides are TGTGCCAGTAGTGCGTTTCAGGGGGACTACGAGCAGTACTTC. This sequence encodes CASSAFQGDYEQYF.